Listed below are T cell receptor beta chains from one sample, sequenced in a study of T cell responses to AZD1222 COVID-19 vaccine. The assay was immunoSEQ multiplex PCR, and TCRdb's table has in-frame clones only and misses some. The repertoire consists of around 150,000 clones, with about 93% occurring once and the leading ten covering about 3.3%. The material sequenced was peripheral blood, taken 28 days after the second AZD1222 dose. The receptors originated from an adult who received the AZD1222 COVID-19 vaccine. The CDR3 runs from the conserved cysteine through the conserved F or W. Fields, in order: clone size, D gene, V gene, J gene, CDR3 DNA, CDR3 protein. D genes are given only for firm matches. Rows may omit the clone size; those that give it use once, few, many or a size class.

size: NA
D: TRBD2
V: TRBV5-1
J: TRBJ2-1
DNA: TGCGCCAGCAGCTTGGTCTTTTTTCGGACTAGCGGATACAATGAGCAGTTCTTC
CDR3: CASSLVFFRTSGYNEQFF

size: once
D: NA
V: TRBV21-1
J: TRBJ1-5
DNA: TGTGCCAGCAGCAAAGCGCACGGAACATCGCGGCTAGGAAGCAATCAGCCCCAGCATTTT
CDR3: CASSKAHGTSRLGSNQPQHF

size: NA
D: NA
V: TRBV7-6
J: TRBJ2-1
DNA: TGTGCCAGCAGCTTAGAGGCGACTAGTTTCCATGAGCAGTTCTTC
CDR3: CASSLEATSFHEQFF

size: few
D: NA
V: TRBV12-5
J: TRBJ2-2
DNA: TGTGCTAGTGGTTTGGGGGACGGAAACACCGGGGAGCTGTTTTTT
CDR3: CASGLGDGNTGELFF

size: NA
D: NA
V: TRBV5-8
J: TRBJ2-7
DNA: TGTGCCAGCAGCCCGGGACCCCCTGTCGACGAGCAGTACTTC
CDR3: CASSPGPPVDEQYF

size: NA
D: NA
V: TRBV3-1/TRBV3-2
J: TRBJ2-5
DNA: TGTGCCAGCAGCCAAGATGTGGCAGCACCAAGGACCCAGTACTTC
CDR3: CASSQDVAAPRTQYF

size: NA
D: NA
V: TRBV27
J: TRBJ1-2
DNA: TGTGCCAGCAGTAGCGTAGCAGATTTATATAATGGCTACACCTTC
CDR3: CASSSVADLYNGYTF

size: NA
D: NA
V: TRBV15
J: TRBJ2-4
DNA: TGTGCCACCAGCAGAACCCAAGCGACGGACCTAGCCAAAAACATTCAGTACTTC
CDR3: CATSRTQATDLAKNIQYF

size: NA
D: NA
V: TRBV6-5
J: TRBJ1-2
DNA: TGTGCCAGCAGTTCCCAAGATTATGGCTACACCTTC
CDR3: CASSSQDYGYTF

size: NA
D: NA
V: TRBV6-4
J: TRBJ2-5
DNA: TGTGCCAGCAGCCCAGAATTAGGAGAGACCCAGTACTTC
CDR3: CASSPELGETQYF

size: NA
D: TRBD1
V: TRBV5-6
J: TRBJ1-4
DNA: TGTGCCAGCAGCTTGGCCAGGGGGCAGGAAAAACTGTTTTTT
CDR3: CASSLARGQEKLFF

size: NA
D: TRBD1
V: TRBV30
J: TRBJ1-2
DNA: TGTGCCTGGAGGAAAGGGACAGGCTATGGCTACACCTTC
CDR3: CAWRKGTGYGYTF

size: NA
D: TRBD2
V: TRBV3-1/TRBV3-2
J: TRBJ2-6
DNA: TGTGCCAGCAGCCAAGTTATGCTAGCGGGGCTTGGCTCTGGGGCCAACGTCCTGACTTTC
CDR3: CASSQVMLAGLGSGANVLTF

size: once
D: NA
V: TRBV18
J: TRBJ2-2
DNA: TGTGCCAGCTCACCACAGCGGCCCCCGAACACCGGGGAGCTGTTTTTT
CDR3: CASSPQRPPNTGELFF

size: NA
D: NA
V: TRBV7-9
J: TRBJ1-1
DNA: TGTGCCAGCAGCTTAATAGCGGACCTAAAAGGGGCTGAAGCTTTCTTT
CDR3: CASSLIADLKGAEAFF

size: NA
D: NA
V: TRBV29-1
J: TRBJ2-1
DNA: TGCAGCGGTGAAACAGGCCTTAGCTCCTACAATGAGCAGTTCTTC
CDR3: CSGETGLSSYNEQFF

size: NA
D: NA
V: TRBV12-3/TRBV12-4
J: TRBJ1-2
DNA: TGTGCCAGCAGGGCAGGGTATGGCTACACCTTC
CDR3: CASRAGYGYTF

size: NA
D: NA
V: TRBV3-1/TRBV3-2
J: TRBJ2-1
DNA: TGTGCCAGCAGCCCCTCGCGGAGCTCCTACAATGAGCAGTTCTTC
CDR3: CASSPSRSSYNEQFF

size: NA
D: NA
V: TRBV27
J: TRBJ2-1
DNA: TGTGCCAGCAGTACCACAATCCGGACAGTCTACAATGAGCAGTTCTTC
CDR3: CASSTTIRTVYNEQFF

size: NA
D: NA
V: TRBV6-5
J: TRBJ2-2
DNA: TGTGCCAGCAGTCCATCAGAGCCTTTCACCGGGGAGCTGTTTTTT
CDR3: CASSPSEPFTGELFF

size: NA
D: NA
V: TRBV15
J: TRBJ2-5
DNA: TGTGCCACCAGCCCTTCTATGGCCGAAGAGACCCAGTACTTC
CDR3: CATSPSMAEETQYF

size: NA
D: NA
V: TRBV7-9
J: TRBJ2-5
DNA: TGTGCCAGCAGCTTAGAGTGGCTGAGGGGGGCGGAGACCCAGTACTTC
CDR3: CASSLEWLRGAETQYF

size: NA
D: NA
V: TRBV15
J: TRBJ1-5
DNA: TGTGCCACCAGCAGAGTCCTCGGTGGCAATCAGCCCCAGCATTTT
CDR3: CATSRVLGGNQPQHF

size: NA
D: TRBD2
V: TRBV10-2
J: TRBJ2-3
DNA: TGCGCCAGCAAAGCGGGAGGCCGCACAGATACGCAGTATTTT
CDR3: CASKAGGRTDTQYF

size: NA
D: NA
V: TRBV20-1
J: TRBJ1-1
DNA: TGCAGTGCTAAGGACTACACTGAAGCTTTCTTT
CDR3: CSAKDYTEAFF

size: NA
D: TRBD1
V: TRBV3-1/TRBV3-2
J: TRBJ2-7
DNA: TGTGCCAGCAGCCACCCAACAGGGGTTGGGATTTACGAGCAGTACTTC
CDR3: CASSHPTGVGIYEQYF

size: NA
D: NA
V: TRBV5-1
J: TRBJ2-1
DNA: TGCGCCAGCAGCCCCGCGGGAAGAGAGAACTCCTACAATGAGCAGTTCTTC
CDR3: CASSPAGRENSYNEQFF

size: NA
D: TRBD1
V: TRBV11-3
J: TRBJ2-1
DNA: TGTGCCAGCAGCTTTTCAGGGACAGGGAAAGTCGATGAGCAGTTCTTC
CDR3: CASSFSGTGKVDEQFF

size: NA
D: NA
V: TRBV19
J: TRBJ1-2
DNA: TGTGCCAGTAGTATTTGGACCAGGGGCTACACCTTC
CDR3: CASSIWTRGYTF

size: NA
D: TRBD2
V: TRBV6-5
J: TRBJ2-7
DNA: TGTGCCAGCAGAACCTCCGGGACTAATTCCTACGAGCAGTACTTC
CDR3: CASRTSGTNSYEQYF

size: NA
D: TRBD1
V: TRBV2
J: TRBJ1-1
DNA: TGTGCCAGCAAGTTAGGGACAGGACGGGGGGCTTTCTTT
CDR3: CASKLGTGRGAFF

size: NA
D: TRBD1
V: TRBV5-1
J: TRBJ1-1
DNA: TGCGCCAGCAGAGACAGGGACTACACTGAAGCTTTCTTT
CDR3: CASRDRDYTEAFF

size: NA
D: NA
V: TRBV10-3
J: TRBJ1-3
DNA: TGTGCCATCGGGGCTCCAAGCTCTGGAAACACCATATATTTT
CDR3: CAIGAPSSGNTIYF

size: NA
D: TRBD1
V: TRBV3-1/TRBV3-2
J: TRBJ2-2
DNA: TGTGCCAGCAGCCCCCTCGACAGGGGCCCCGCCGGGGAGCTGTTTTTT
CDR3: CASSPLDRGPAGELFF

size: NA
D: NA
V: TRBV6-1
J: TRBJ2-2
DNA: TGTGCCAGCAGTGAATTGCTTAAAAACACCGGGGAGCTGTTTTTT
CDR3: CASSELLKNTGELFF

size: NA
D: NA
V: TRBV7-9
J: TRBJ2-3
DNA: TGTGCCAGCGGCCAGGGGGGGCGCGGGGCAGATACGCAGTATTTT
CDR3: CASGQGGRGADTQYF

size: NA
D: NA
V: TRBV5-4
J: TRBJ1-4
DNA: TGTGCCAGCAGCTTGGGGACCGGTCTCCTGTTTTTT
CDR3: CASSLGTGLLFF

size: NA
D: NA
V: TRBV6-6
J: TRBJ1-3
DNA: TGTGCCAGCACCCAAAGGGGGGCCAGCGGAAACACCATATATTTT
CDR3: CASTQRGASGNTIYF

size: few
D: NA
V: TRBV2
J: TRBJ1-5
DNA: TGTGCCAGCAGTCGGGACTGGGGTAGCAATCAGCCCCAGCATTTT
CDR3: CASSRDWGSNQPQHF

size: NA
D: NA
V: TRBV12-3/TRBV12-4
J: TRBJ2-1
DNA: TGTGCCAGCAGTCCAGCAGGTGAGCAGTTCTTC
CDR3: CASSPAGEQFF

size: NA
D: NA
V: TRBV12-5
J: TRBJ2-7
DNA: TGTGCTAGTGGCCGGGTCGGGGAGCAGTACTTC
CDR3: CASGRVGEQYF

size: few
D: NA
V: TRBV3-1/TRBV3-2
J: TRBJ2-1
DNA: TGTGCCAGCAGCCAAGATTTTACGGCACCCTACAATGAGCAGTTCTTC
CDR3: CASSQDFTAPYNEQFF

size: NA
D: NA
V: TRBV12-3/TRBV12-4
J: TRBJ2-1
DNA: TGTGCCACCCTCCGTGGGGGAGGTGAGCAGTTCTTC
CDR3: CATLRGGGEQFF

size: NA
D: TRBD1
V: TRBV10-3
J: TRBJ1-5
DNA: TGTGCCATCAGTGAGCGGACAGGGGAGGGTCAGCCCCAGCATTTT
CDR3: CAISERTGEGQPQHF

size: NA
D: NA
V: TRBV12-3/TRBV12-4
J: TRBJ1-1
DNA: TGTGCCAGCAGCGGTAGGAGGAACACTGAAGCTTTCTTT
CDR3: CASSGRRNTEAFF

size: NA
D: NA
V: TRBV7-2
J: TRBJ1-1
DNA: TGTGCCAGCAGCTTAAATCCCCAGGGAGTAAACACTGAAGCTTTCTTT
CDR3: CASSLNPQGVNTEAFF

size: NA
D: NA
V: TRBV28
J: TRBJ1-1
DNA: TGTGCCAGCAGTAATCTATGGACTGAAGCTTTCTTT
CDR3: CASSNLWTEAFF

size: NA
D: NA
V: TRBV27
J: TRBJ2-7
DNA: TGTGCCAGCAGTTACCAGGGGATAAGAGACGAGCAGTACTTC
CDR3: CASSYQGIRDEQYF

size: NA
D: NA
V: TRBV7-6
J: TRBJ2-6
DNA: TGTGCCAGCAGCTTAGGGGGGTCTGGGGCCAACGTCCTGACTTTC
CDR3: CASSLGGSGANVLTF

size: NA
D: NA
V: TRBV5-1
J: TRBJ1-3
DNA: TGCGCCAGCAGCTTGACAGACTCTGGAAACACCATATATTTT
CDR3: CASSLTDSGNTIYF

size: NA
D: TRBD2
V: TRBV4-1
J: TRBJ2-1
DNA: TGCGCCAGCAGCTTACTAGCGGGAGGGCCCCATGAGCAGTTCTTC
CDR3: CASSLLAGGPHEQFF

size: NA
D: NA
V: TRBV18
J: TRBJ1-1
DNA: TGTGCCAGCTCACCAGGGCTGGAGAACACTGAAGCTTTCTTT
CDR3: CASSPGLENTEAFF

size: NA
D: TRBD1
V: TRBV7-6
J: TRBJ1-3
DNA: TGTGCCAGCAGCTTAGCTGGACAGGGTGTAGGAAACACCATATATTTT
CDR3: CASSLAGQGVGNTIYF

size: few
D: TRBD1
V: TRBV7-9
J: TRBJ2-1
DNA: TGTGCCAGCAGTCGAAACAGGGGGTGGAGTTACAATGAGCAGTTCTTC
CDR3: CASSRNRGWSYNEQFF

size: NA
D: TRBD1
V: TRBV2
J: TRBJ1-1
DNA: TGTGCCAGTCCTAAGGGACAGGTGAACACTGAAGCTTTCTTT
CDR3: CASPKGQVNTEAFF